The 20 T cell receptor beta chains below all came from one sample that was sequenced in a study of T-cell reconstitution after alpha-beta-depleted transplantation in children. Construction of the TCRbeta library involved unique molecular identifiers. TCRdb passed the PCR reads through MiXCR, listing each CDR3 protein once. The data hold approximately 520,000 distinct CDR3 sequences, with over 9.5% observed a single time. The sequenced sample was PBMCs, mostly from graft donor cells, obtained 180 days after TCRalphabeta/CD19-depleted stem cell transplant. All receptors derive from a female patient between 2 and 10 years old who had a stem cell transplant for aplastic anemia, so the T cells may come from the graft donor.

For this clonotype: A much larger clone lies a single base off, so this may be a read error. The chain is built from TRBV18 and TRBJ2-5; 9 bases are shared with TRBD1. CDR3 length equals 15 residues. Germline CDR1 is KGHSH and CDR2 is LQKENI. This chain's CDR3 is CASSPGDRVLETHYF. CDR3 nucleotides: TGTGCCAGCTCACCAGGGGACAGGGTATTGGAGACCCATTACTTC.

This clonotype was seen repeatedly, ten times or more. The gene calls are TRBV20-1 and TRBJ2-1; 11 positions match TRBD2. The germline V gene has CDR1 DFQATT and CDR2 SNEGSKA (reference sequence). With 4 bases clipped from V and 7 bases from J, the junction kept 3 bases outside the gene matches. The CDR3 loop spans 13 amino acids. The CDR3 protein is CSAIGTSGNEQFF. CDR3 DNA sequence: TGCAGTGCTATTGGGACTAGCGGAAATGAGCAGTTCTTC.

CDR3 region: CASSLEYEDSPLHF. The CDR3 DNA is TGTGCCAGCAGTTTAGAATACGAGGACTCACCCCTCCACTTT. This chain uses TRBV12-3 or TRBV12-4 with TRBJ1-6; D uncertain. V was cut by 1 base and J by 10 bases, with 11 bases left in between. The CDR3 loop spans 14 amino acids.

This clonotype has just a few counts. V and J are TRBV25-1 and TRBJ2-7; 10 bases agree with TRBD1. The germline V gene encodes CDR1 MGHDK and CDR2 SYGVNS. This CDR3 region has 15 residues. The junction had 6 bases not matched to a gene; V was cut back by 3 bases and J by 4 bases. CDR3 amino acids: CASSDTPDRGYEQYF. The CDR3, as DNA: TGTGCCAGCAGTGATACCCCGGACAGGGGGTACGAGCAGTACTTC.

This chain's CDR3 is CSAREQGNPYEQYF. The CDR3, as DNA: TGCAGTGCTAGGGAACAGGGGAACCCCTACGAGCAGTACTTC. The chain employs TRBV20-1 and TRBJ2-7, with TRBD1 matching 7 bases. V lost 3 bases and J lost 2; bases outside the gene matches: 7. Germline CDR1 reads DFQATT; CDR2 reads SNEGSKA (reference sequence). The CDR3 extends over 14 amino acids.

The rearrangement links TRBV12-5 to TRBJ2-3; D might be TRBD2 (5 bases). The germline V gene has CDR1 LGHNT and CDR2 FRNRAP. V was cut by 0 bases and J by 3 bases, with 16 bases left in between. The CDR3 sequence is 17 residues long. CDR3 nucleotide sequence: TGTGCTAGTGGTTTGGTACCCGGGAATACCTTGACAGATACGCAGTATTTT. Translation gives CASGLVPGNTLTDTQYF.

At least ten counts were recorded for this clonotype. CDR3 sequence: CSVVESYNSPLHF. CDR3 DNA: TGCAGTGTTGTGGAATCCTATAATTCACCCCTCCACTTT. V gene TRBV20-1 combines with J gene TRBJ1-6; D is unresolved. CDR1 and CDR2 from the germline V gene are DFQATT and SNEGSKA (reference sequence). This CDR3 region has 13 residues. The V end was cut by 7 bases, the J end by 1 base, with 8 bases between.

This clonotype showed up just a few times. The chain links TRBV6-2 or TRBV6-3 to TRBJ2-1, with D possibly being TRBD2 (5 bases). V shed 6 bases and J shed 9 bases, with 15 bases lying between them. Germline V lookup: CDR1 MNHEY, CDR2 SVGEGT. This CDR3 spans 13 amino acids. The CDR3: CASSPTTPTEQFF. CDR3 DNA sequence: TGTGCCAGCAGCCCGACTACTCCGACTGAGCAGTTCTTC.

The J gene is TRBJ1-4, the V gene TRBV28; D is unclear. Deletions cut 11 bases from V and 3 bases from J, with 7 bases between. Germline V gene lookup returns CDR1 MDHEN and CDR2 SYDVKM. The CDR3 consists of 11 residues. The CDR3 DNA reads as TGTGCCTACAGTGCTAATGAAAAACTGTTTTTT. Protein sequence: CAYSANEKLFF.

The chain is built from TRBV27 and TRBJ1-1, with a tentative D call TRBD1 (5 bases). Between the trimmed V and J ends, which lost 4 bases and 3 bases, there was a span of 12 bases. The CDR3 loop spans 14 amino acids. Germline CDR1 MNHEY, CDR2 SMNVEV (reference sequence). This CDR3 is CASSSNDRYTEAFF. The CDR3 region has the DNA TGTGCCAGCAGTTCGAACGACAGATACACTGAAGCTTTCTTT.

The chain carries TRBV24-1 and TRBJ2-7; D ambiguous. Germline-derived CDR1 and CDR2 are KGHDR and SFDVKD. The V gene lost 4 bases and the J gene lost 7 bases, with 10 bases spanning the gap. The CDR3 is 12 amino acids. The CDR3 protein is CATSDLVGEQYF. CDR3 DNA sequence: TGTGCCACCAGTGACTTAGTAGGGGAGCAGTACTTC.

The rearrangement links TRBV28 to TRBJ2-7; the match to TRBD2 covers 13 bases. Germline CDR1 and CDR2: MDHEN and SYDVKM. The ends lost 4 bases at V and 2 bases at J; junction bases unmatched: 14. This CDR3 spans 19 amino acids. The CDR3 loop is CASSWGTSGRALKTYEQYV. The CDR3 DNA sequence: TGTGCCAGCAGTTGGGGTACTAGCGGGAGGGCCTTAAAGACCTACGAGCAGTACGTC.

The sample holds a few counts of this clonotype. The CDR3 coding sequence is TGTGCCAGCTCAAAAGGGCAAACCAGCTCCTACGAGCAGTACTTC. It is translated as CASSKGQTSSYEQYF. The chain links TRBV2 to TRBJ2-7; D gene unclear. The CDR3 is 15 amino acids. V shed 8 bases and J shed 0 bases, with 17 bases lying between them. CDR1 SNHLY and CDR2 FYNNEI come from the germline V gene.

This clonotype was detected a few times. The CDR3 DNA follows: TGCAGTGCTGTGGGGGACAGGGGGCTTGAGACCCAGTACTTC. Translated, it gives CSAVGDRGLETQYF. The rearrangement uses TRBV20-1 and TRBJ2-5, with 12 nucleotides matching TRBD1. J was trimmed by 5 bases and V by 5 bases; bases with no gene match: 6. Germline values: CDR1 DFQATT, CDR2 SNEGSKA (reference sequence). The CDR3 totals 14 residues.

This chain joins TRBV28 and TRBJ1-2; TRBD1 might be the D (5 bases). The CDR3 is 14 amino acids. The V end was cut by 3 bases, the J end by 4 bases, with 12 bases between. CDR1 MDHEN and CDR2 SYDVKM come from the germline V gene. This chain's CDR3 is CASSFPGRIYGYTF. As DNA, the CDR3 is TGTGCCAGCAGTTTCCCGGGACGGATCTATGGCTACACCTTC.

The chain has TRBV12-3 or TRBV12-4 and TRBJ1-1; the D gene is possibly TRBD1 (5 bases). V was trimmed by 3 bases and J by 1 base, leaving 12 bases between them. This CDR3 has 15 amino acids. The DNA for the CDR3 is TGTGCCAGCAGTTTGGGGCACCTTCCGAACACTGAAGCTTTCTTT. Its translation is CASSLGHLPNTEAFF.

The chain carries TRBV6-1 and TRBJ2-1, with 11 bases fitting TRBD2. Per the germline V gene, CDR1 is MNHNS and CDR2 is SASEGT. J was trimmed by 7 bases and V by 7 bases; bases with no gene match: 9. The CDR3 is 15 residues long. The CDR3 nucleotides read TGTGCCAGCAACCCACTAGCGGGAGTAACAAATGAGCAGTTCTTC. Protein: CASNPLAGVTNEQFF.

This clonotype was counted a few times. The V and J genes are TRBV14 and TRBJ2-5; D could derive from TRBD1 or TRBD2 (5 bases each). The V and J ends lost 4 bases and 3 bases respectively, with 18 bases between them. Germline V gene data show CDR1 as SGHDN and CDR2 as FVKESK. The CDR3 totals 16 residues. The CDR3 region is CASSPGPGMGEETQYF. CDR3 nucleotide sequence: TGTGCCAGCAGCCCAGGGCCAGGCATGGGGGAAGAGACCCAGTACTTC.

This clonotype was picked up a small number of times. This chain uses TRBV20-1 with TRBJ2-1; 10 bases are a match to TRBD2. Germline lookup yields CDR1 DFQATT and CDR2 SNEGSKA (reference sequence). V trimming: 3 bases; J trimming: 9 bases; junction bases outside the gene matches: 8. The CDR3 extends over 14 amino acids. The CDR3 spells CSARLLAGVGEQFF. CDR3 DNA: TGCAGTGCTAGGTTGCTAGCGGGAGTGGGTGAGCAGTTCTTC.

This clonotype occurred a few times. The chain links TRBV3-1 to TRBJ1-2; D is undetermined. Germline V gene data show CDR1 as LGHDT and CDR2 as YNNKEL (reference sequence). This CDR3 spans 13 amino acids. V lost 1 base, J lost 8 bases, and 11 bases lay in between. As DNA, the CDR3 is TGTGCCAGCAGCCAAGTCGGGAGCGGCGGCTACACCTTC. It translates to CASSQVGSGGYTF.